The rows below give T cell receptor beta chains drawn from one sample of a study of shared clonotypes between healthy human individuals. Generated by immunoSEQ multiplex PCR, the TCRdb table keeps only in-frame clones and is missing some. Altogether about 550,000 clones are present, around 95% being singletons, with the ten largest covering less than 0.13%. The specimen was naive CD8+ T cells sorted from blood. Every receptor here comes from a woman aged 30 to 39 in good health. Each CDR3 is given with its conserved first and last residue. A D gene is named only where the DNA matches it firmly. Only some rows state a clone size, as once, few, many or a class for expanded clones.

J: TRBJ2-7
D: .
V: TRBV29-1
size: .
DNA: TGCAGCGTCCCCGGCGATAGTTACTACGAGCAGTACTTC
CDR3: CSVPGDSYYEQYF

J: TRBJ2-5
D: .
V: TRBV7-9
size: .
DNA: TGTGCCAGCAGCTTCCGAGCGGTTCAAGAGACCCAGTACTTC
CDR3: CASSFRAVQETQYF

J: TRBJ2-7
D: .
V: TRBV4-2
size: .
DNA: TGTGCCAGCAGCCAAAACGGGGCCACCACCTACGAGCAGTACTTC
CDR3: CASSQNGATTYEQYF

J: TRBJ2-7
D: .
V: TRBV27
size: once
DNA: TGTGCCAGCAGTTTCGGCAGACCCTACGAGCAGTACTTC
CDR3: CASSFGRPYEQYF

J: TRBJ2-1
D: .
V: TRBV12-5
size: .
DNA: TGTGCTAGTGTGGGTAGCCTCAATGAGCAGTTCTTC
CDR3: CASVGSLNEQFF

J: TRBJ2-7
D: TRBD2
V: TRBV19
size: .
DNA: TGTGCCAGTAGTATCCTGTTGGCGGGAGCGGTAAACGAGCAGTACTTC
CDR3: CASSILLAGAVNEQYF

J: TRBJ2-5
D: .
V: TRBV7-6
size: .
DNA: TGTGCCAGCAGCCTCGCTAGCGTCAGCCAAGAGACCCAGTACTTC
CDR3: CASSLASVSQETQYF

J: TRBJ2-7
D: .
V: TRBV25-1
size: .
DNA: TGTGCCAGCAGTGAATTAAGGGAGCAGTACTTC
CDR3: CASSELREQYF

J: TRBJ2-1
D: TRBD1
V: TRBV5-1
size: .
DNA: TGCGCCAGCAGCTTGGGATCCGGGACAGGGGCCTACAATGAGCAGTTCTTC
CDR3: CASSLGSGTGAYNEQFF

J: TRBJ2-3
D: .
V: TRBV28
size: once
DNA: TGTGCCAGCAGTCAGACGAAAGATGAAGATACGCAGTATTTT
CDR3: CASSQTKDEDTQYF